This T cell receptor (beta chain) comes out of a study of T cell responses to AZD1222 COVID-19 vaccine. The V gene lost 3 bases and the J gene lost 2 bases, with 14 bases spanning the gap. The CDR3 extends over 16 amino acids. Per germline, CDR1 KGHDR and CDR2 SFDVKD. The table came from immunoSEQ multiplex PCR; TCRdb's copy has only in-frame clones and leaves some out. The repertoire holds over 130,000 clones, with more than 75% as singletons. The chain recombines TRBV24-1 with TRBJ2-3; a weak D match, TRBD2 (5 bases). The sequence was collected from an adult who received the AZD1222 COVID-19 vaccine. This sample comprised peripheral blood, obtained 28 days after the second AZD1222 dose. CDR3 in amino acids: CATSDAGILITDTQYF. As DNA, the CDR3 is TGTGCCACCAGTGATGCCGGGATTCTCATCACAGATACGCAGTATTTT.